This TCR beta chain was retrieved from a study of blood T cell repertoires in COVID-19. CDR3 length equals 15 residues. V was shortened by 1 base and J by 7 bases, with 11 bases between the two germline ends. Germline V gene lookup returns CDR1 SEHNR and CDR2 FQNEAQ (reference sequence). Produced via immunoSEQ multiplex PCR; TCRdb's table is partial and in-frame only. The data contain roughly 220,000 clones, more than 80% of them seen just once; the ten biggest clones take up roughly 8%. This clone turned up a few times. The chain employs TRBV7-9 and TRBJ1-6; D uncertain. The sequenced sample consisted of peripheral blood. The source is a woman of 80 years or more with COVID-19, enrolled during active disease. The CDR3 DNA reads as TGTGCCAGCAGCTTAGACTTAGCCGGAAATTCACCCCTCCACTTT. Its protein is CASSLDLAGNSPLHF.